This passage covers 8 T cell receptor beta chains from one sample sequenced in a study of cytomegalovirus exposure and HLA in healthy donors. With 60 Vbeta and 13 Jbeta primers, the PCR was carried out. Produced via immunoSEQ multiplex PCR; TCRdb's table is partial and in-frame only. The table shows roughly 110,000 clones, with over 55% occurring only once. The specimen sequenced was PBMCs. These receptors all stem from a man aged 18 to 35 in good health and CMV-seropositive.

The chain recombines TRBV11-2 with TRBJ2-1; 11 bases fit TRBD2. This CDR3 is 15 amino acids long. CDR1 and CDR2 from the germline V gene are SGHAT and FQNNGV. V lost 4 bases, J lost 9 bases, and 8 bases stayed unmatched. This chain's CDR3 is CASSSIAGGLGEQFF. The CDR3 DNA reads TGTGCCAGCAGCTCAATAGCGGGGGGGCTCGGTGAGCAGTTCTTC.

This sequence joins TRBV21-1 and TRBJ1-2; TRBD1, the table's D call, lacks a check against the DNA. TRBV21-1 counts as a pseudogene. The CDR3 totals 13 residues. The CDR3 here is CASSNLQGDGYTF. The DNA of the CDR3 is TGTGCCAGCAGCAATCTACAGGGGGACGGCTACACCTTC.

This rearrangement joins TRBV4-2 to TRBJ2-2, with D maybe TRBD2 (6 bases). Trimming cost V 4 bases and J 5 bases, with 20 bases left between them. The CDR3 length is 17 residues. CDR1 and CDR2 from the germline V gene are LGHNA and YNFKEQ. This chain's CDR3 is CASSPAGRLFLTGELFF. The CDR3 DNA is TGTGCCAGCAGCCCGGCGGGGAGACTATTTTTAACCGGGGAGCTGTTTTTT.

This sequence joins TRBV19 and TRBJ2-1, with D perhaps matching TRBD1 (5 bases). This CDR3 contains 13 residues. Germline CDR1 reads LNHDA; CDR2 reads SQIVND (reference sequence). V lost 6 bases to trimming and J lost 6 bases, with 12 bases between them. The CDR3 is CASSRLTGNEQFF. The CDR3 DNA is TGTGCCAGTAGCCGTCTAACAGGCAATGAGCAGTTCTTC.

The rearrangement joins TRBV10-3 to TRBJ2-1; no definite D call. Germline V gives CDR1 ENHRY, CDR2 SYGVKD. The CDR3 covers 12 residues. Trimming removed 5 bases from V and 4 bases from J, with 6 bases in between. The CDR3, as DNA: TGTGCCATCAGTTCGCAGTACAATGAGCAGTTCTTC. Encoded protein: CAISSQYNEQFF.

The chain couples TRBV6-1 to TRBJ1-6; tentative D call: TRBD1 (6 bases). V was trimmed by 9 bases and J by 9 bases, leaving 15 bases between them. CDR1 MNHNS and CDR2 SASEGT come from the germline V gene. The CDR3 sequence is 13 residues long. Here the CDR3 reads CASKGGLTSPLHF. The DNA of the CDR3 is TGTGCCAGTAAAGGGGGATTGACTTCACCCCTCCACTTT.

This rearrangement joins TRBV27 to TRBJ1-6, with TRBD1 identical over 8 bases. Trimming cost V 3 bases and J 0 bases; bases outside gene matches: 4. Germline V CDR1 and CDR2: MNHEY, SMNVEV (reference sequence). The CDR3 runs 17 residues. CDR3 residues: CASSFRDRSSYNSPLHF. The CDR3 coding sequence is TGTGCCAGCAGTTTCCGGGACAGGAGCTCCTATAATTCACCCCTCCACTTT.

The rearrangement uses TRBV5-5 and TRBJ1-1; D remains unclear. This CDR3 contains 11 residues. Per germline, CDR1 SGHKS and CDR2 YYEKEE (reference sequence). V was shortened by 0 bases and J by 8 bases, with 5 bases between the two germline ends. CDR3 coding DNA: TGTGCCAGCAGCTTGGTTCGGGAAGCTTTCTTT. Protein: CASSLVREAFF.